This T cell receptor (beta chain) was observed in a study of OX40 agonist ivuxolimab in advanced cancers. Notes on the research overall: Ivuxolimab was a fully human IgG2 agonistic monoclonal antibody targeting the costimulatory receptor OX40 (CD134). Among the roughly 54 dose-escalation patients, some 19 had hepatocellular carcinoma, about 15 melanoma, 9 renal cell carcinoma and 9 head and neck cancer. Intravenous ivuxolimab was administered to patients every 2 weeks at six dose levels: 0.01, 0.1, 0.3, 1.5, 3 and 10 mg/kg. Patients were allowed to have had prior anti-PD-1, anti-PD-L1 or anti-CTLA-4 therapy, and approximately 41% of the dose-escalation patients had previously received checkpoint inhibitors. Peripheral TCRbeta sequencing was intended to test whether TCR sequence diversity was altered and clonal T-cell expansion was caused by ivuxolimab. A male proportion of roughly 80% and a mean age of roughly 58 years, ranging from about 23 to 90, were recorded for the dose-escalation cohort. Partial responses occurred in three dose-escalation patients: two with cutaneous melanoma and one with hepatocellular carcinoma. The paper describes the monotherapy dose-escalation part (N ≈ 49 patients) of the phase I trial of ivuxolimab.

As encoded in the germline V gene (reference sequence), CDR1 is MNHEY while CDR2 is SMNVEV. For this chain, trimming is 5 bases at the V end and 3 bases at the J end, and the number of junction bases without a gene match is 7. The CDR3 holds 14 amino acids from the cysteine to the phenylalanine. Here the CDR3 DNA is all that survives: 42 bases in frame from base 1. Genomic DNA was extracted from sorted cells for sequencing of the TCRbeta CDR3 region. The immunoSEQ Assay was used to sequence the TCRbeta CDR3 regions. TCRdb limited this immuneACCESS table to in-frame rearrangements with V and J called. A share of clones is missing; checked studies link under half to unresolved V genes, and the rest is unexplained. The sample yields 55,000 to 65,000 clones; about 85% were counted once. Of the sample, 0.76% falls within the top ten clones. As concerns this clone: The antigen this receptor binds is unknown. Base qualities are not at hand, and no much larger clone is one base apart.

Patients with autoimmune disease history or receiving systemic immunosuppression were excluded from the trial. Peripheral blood for TCR sequencing was collected from all dose cohorts at baseline, on cycle 4 day 1, and on cycle 7 day 1. The samples were taken from a phase I, first-in-human, multicenter, open-label dose-escalation trial of ivuxolimab. The trial enrolled adults with locally advanced or metastatic head and neck squamous cell, hepatocellular, melanoma or renal cell carcinoma. Before TCR sequencing, CD4+ T cells and CD8+ T cells from peripheral blood were sorted into separate populations. On the study overall, not on this receptor specifically: In partial responders in the 0.1-3.0 mg/kg groups, normalized peripheral clonal expansion was found to be among the lowest, especially among CD8+ T cells. Low levels of normalized T-cell clonal expansion were also seen in some patients who did not respond. At doses of 0.1 to 3.0 mg/kg, clonal expansion of both CD4+ and CD8+ blood T cells was observed from baseline to week 6. The antigen specificity of the clonally expanded peripheral T cells was not determined. After ivuxolimab, more expanded clones were found on average in CD8+ T cells than in CD4+ T cells.

The sequence was obtained from an adult with an advanced solid tumor such as melanoma, head and neck, liver or kidney cancer. Recombination joined TRBV27 with TRBJ2-7; 7 bases in between match TRBD2. Material: CD4+ or CD8+ T cells sorted from blood, obtained in a trial of the OX40 agonist ivuxolimab. The CDR3 region reads CASSPKIAGYEQYF. The DNA sequence reads TGTGCCAGCAGTCCTAAAATAGCGGGCTACGAGCAGTACTTC.